This TCR beta chain was recovered during a study of response to subunit inactivated influenza vaccine. Overall study results and limits: Authors suggested seasonal influenza vaccinations each recruit few new T cells.

TCRdb re-derived calls from the RT-PCR reads in MiXCR, one entry per CDR3 protein. The table has about 700,000 distinct CDR3 sequences, around 13% seen once. A remark on this clonotype: No antigen is known for it.

The CDR3 runs to 13 residues. CDR1 DFQATT and CDR2 SNEGSKA come from the germline V gene (reference sequence). J lost 4 bases, V lost 6 bases, and 3 bases had no gene match. The chain has TRBV20-1 and TRBJ2-3, with 11 nucleotides matching TRBD2. The starting material was PBMCs from blood, obtained 14 to 15 days before vaccination. This sequence was found in a man aged 45-65 years who received an inactivated influenza vaccine. This CDR3 reads CSATSGGADTQYF. The CDR3 bases are TGCAGTGCCACTAGCGGGGGCGCAGATACGCAGTATTTT.